One and the same sample provided the 19 T cell receptor beta chains below, sequenced in a study of vaccination and CD4 T cells after COVID-19. The treatment was: approximately nine-day PBMC culture with coronavirus spike peptide pools or control peptides (ViraFEST assay). Ahead of the COVID-19 pandemic (2011-2018), the CD4+ T cells of the unexposed donor were collected. These receptors' antigens are unknown. Cultured CD4+ T-cell DNA underwent Oncomine TCR Beta short-read sequencing. TCRdb independently ran MiXCR on the PCR reads; one entry per CDR3 protein. The sample gives some 7,200 distinct CDR3 sequences, 43% of which show up once; about 25% is in the top ten. Sequencing used CD4+ T cells from blood, cultured in vitro. The receptors stem from a human donor in good health.

The sample holds a few counts of this clonotype. V is TRBV2 and J is TRBJ1-2; D is perhaps TRBD1 (5 bases). Trimming removed 6 bases at V and 4 bases at J, with 12 bases between. The germline CDR1 and CDR2 sequences are SNHLY and FYNNEI. This CDR3 comprises 13 residues. CDR3 nucleotide sequence: TGTGCCAGCAGGGGACTGGGCCCCTATGGCTACACCTTC. It translates to CASRGLGPYGYTF. Supplemented by reference TRBV2 and TRBJ1-2, the full variable domain reads EPEVTQTPSHQVTQMGQEVILRCVPISNHLYFYWYRQILGQKVEFLVSFYNNEISEKSEIFDDQFSVERPDGSNFTLKIRSTKLEDSAMYFCASRGLGPYGYTFGSGTRLTVV.

By share of the sample, this clonotype is medium-sized (0.01 to 0.1%). V and J are TRBV20-1 and TRBJ1-5, with 9 bases identical to TRBD1. Germline V gives CDR1 DFQATT, CDR2 SNEGSKA (reference sequence). The CDR3 runs to 14 residues. Trimming cost V 5 bases and J 0 bases; bases outside gene matches: 2. This CDR3 reads CSAWTGDSNQPQHF. The CDR3 DNA reads as TGCAGTGCTTGGACAGGGGATAGCAATCAGCCCCAGCATTTT.

The CDR3 region has the DNA TGTGCCAGCAGCCACCTCAGGGGAGGGAAAGGTCTTGGCTACACCTTC. Its translation is CASSHLRGGKGLGYTF. The chain uses TRBV7-9 and TRBJ1-2; the D gene is possibly TRBD1 (6 bases). CDR1 and CDR2 (germline): SEHNR, FQNEAQ (reference sequence). CDR3 length equals 16 residues. Trimming left V 5 bases short and J 7 bases short, with 23 bases between.

The chain joins TRBV28 to TRBJ2-7; D is unclear. Germline V lookup: CDR1 MDHEN, CDR2 SYDVKM. V was pared by 1 base and J by 6 bases, with 4 bases between. The CDR3 loop spans 11 amino acids. CDR3 in amino acids: CASSLFGEQYF. The CDR3 region has the DNA TGTGCCAGCAGTTTATTCGGCGAGCAGTACTTC.

For the CDR3, the DNA is TGTGCCAGCAGCACGACTAGCGAGGGGTCGAACACCGGGGAGCTGTTTTTT. Amino acids: CASSTTSEGSNTGELFF. V usage is TRBV6-1 and J usage is TRBJ2-2; 8 positions match TRBD2. CDR1 is MNHNS and CDR2 is SASEGT in the germline V gene. V was pared by 6 bases and J by 0 bases, with 9 bases of the junction left unmatched. This CDR3 has 17 residues.

The rearrangement links TRBV7-2 to TRBJ2-2; a weak D match, TRBD2 (6 bases). The CDR3 loop spans 16 amino acids. CDR1 is SGHTA, CDR2 FQGNSA, per germline. V was shortened by 2 bases and J by 0 bases, with 10 bases between the two germline ends. The CDR3 DNA reads TGTGCCAGCAGCTTATACCCGGGAGCGAACACCGGGGAGCTGTTTTTT. This sequence encodes CASSLYPGANTGELFF.

This clonotype was detected only a few times. The chain carries TRBV28 and TRBJ1-4; D not certain. The V gene lost 5 bases and the J gene lost 13 bases, with 17 bases spanning the gap. Germline CDR1 is MDHEN and CDR2 is SYDVKM. The CDR3 loop spans 13 amino acids. The CDR3 is CASSPLPGEGLFF. The CDR3 DNA reads as TGTGCCAGCAGTCCTCTCCCTGGGGAAGGACTGTTTTTT.

The rearrangement links TRBV6-5 to TRBJ2-1; a weak D match, TRBD1 (5 bases). CDR3 length: 15 residues. V dropped 1 base and J dropped 6 bases, with 13 bases sitting between them. Germline V gene lookup returns CDR1 MNHEY and CDR2 SVGAGI. The CDR3 bases are TGTGCCAGCAGTTACTTTTCAGGGTCTCTCAATGAGCAGTTCTTC. Translation gives CASSYFSGSLNEQFF.

This sequence joins TRBV15 and TRBJ2-1, with 7 positions matching TRBD2. CDR3 length equals 16 residues. Looked up from germline, CDR1 is LNHNV and CDR2 is YYDKDF (reference sequence). V shed 1 base and J 5 bases; nucleotides not matched to a gene: 8. The CDR3 reads CATSRGGGTADNEQFF. The CDR3 DNA is TGTGCCACCAGCAGAGGGGGGGGGACGGCGGACAATGAGCAGTTCTTC.

This chain links TRBV7-2 with TRBJ1-5; no clear D. V lost 2 bases to trimming and J lost 2 bases, with 7 bases between them. CDR3 size: 14 residues. Looked up from germline, CDR1 is SGHTA and CDR2 is FQGNSA. CDR3 sequence (DNA): TGTGCCAGCAGCTTAATTAGGGGCAATCAGCCCCAGCATTTT. This translates into CASSLIRGNQPQHF.

This rearrangement joins TRBV7-2 to TRBJ1-6; D gene uncertain. The germline V gene has CDR1 SGHTA and CDR2 FQGNSA. V was cut by 7 bases and J by 7 bases, with 14 bases left in between. This CDR3 has 14 amino acids. The CDR3 coding sequence is TGTGCCAGCATGCTCCGGCAGGAAAATTCACCCCTCCACTTT. This encodes CASMLRQENSPLHF. The full variable domain, in which reference TRBV7-2 and TRBJ1-6 provide the parts outside the CDR3, is GAGVSQSPSNKVTEKGKDVELRCDPISGHTALYWYRQSLGQGLEFLIYFQGNSAPDKSGLPSDRFSAERTGGSVSTLTIQRTQQEDSAVYLCASMLRQENSPLHFGNGTRLTVT.

The table lists this clonotype with a few counts. The gene calls are TRBV6-1 and TRBJ1-2, with unresolved D. CDR3 length equals 16 residues. Germline V gene lookup returns CDR1 MNHNS and CDR2 SASEGT. V lost 0 bases and J lost 1, with 12 bases in between. The CDR3 is CASSEAAAFRNYGYTF. The CDR3 DNA sequence: TGTGCCAGCAGTGAAGCAGCAGCCTTCCGTAACTATGGCTACACCTTC.

The gene calls are TRBV2 and TRBJ1-2; TRBD1 agrees at 9 bases. Germline-derived CDR1 and CDR2 are SNHLY and FYNNEI. The CDR3 length is 15 residues. V was clipped by 2 bases and J by 8 bases; unmatched bases: 9. CDR3 coding DNA: TGTGCCAGCAGTGAATTTTCACAGGGGGCGTCCGGCTACACCTTC. It codes for CASSEFSQGASGYTF.

The genes are TRBV6-5 and TRBJ1-5; D is unclear. The germline gives CDR1 MNHEY, CDR2 SVGAGI. V lost 0 bases to trimming and J lost 2 bases, with 8 bases between them. This CDR3 has 15 amino acids. CDR3 amino acids: CASSYSIQGNQPQHF. CDR3 DNA sequence: TGTGCCAGCAGTTACTCGATTCAGGGCAATCAGCCCCAGCATTTT.

In this sample, this clonotype is large. This chain connects TRBV7-2 to TRBJ2-7, with D perhaps TRBD1 (6 bases). CDR1 and CDR2 (germline): SGHTA, FQGNSA. The CDR3 totals 16 residues. V lost 0 bases and J lost 2, with 14 bases in between. DNA for the CDR3: TGTGCCAGCAGCTTAGCTCCCCCAGGGGCCGCCTACGAGCAGTACTTC. Protein sequence: CASSLAPPGAAYEQYF.

This clonotype was seen a handful of times. The chain carries TRBV7-2 and TRBJ2-7; TRBD2 aligns across 10 bases. Losses at the gene ends were 5 bases for V and 2 bases for J; bases not matched to a gene: 6. This CDR3 contains 15 residues. Germline CDR1 SGHTA, CDR2 FQGNSA. CDR3 sequence: CASSLRTSGTYEQYF. DNA for the CDR3: TGTGCCAGCAGCCTCCGGACTAGCGGAACCTACGAGCAGTACTTC.

This clonotype showed up just a few times. The chain employs TRBV19 and TRBJ1-5, with D unresolved. Germline assignment: CDR1 LNHDA and CDR2 SQIVND (reference sequence). Trimming took off 1 base at V and 0 bases at J, with 7 bases between the two ends. The CDR3 is 15 amino acids. Here the CDR3 reads CASSIGQVSNQPQHF. For the CDR3, the DNA is TGTGCCAGTAGTATAGGGCAGGTTAGCAATCAGCCCCAGCATTTT.

This clonotype turned up a few times. The rearrangement joins TRBV20-1 to TRBJ2-7; possible D gene TRBD2, 6 bases. Trimming pared 5 bases from V and 2 bases from J, leaving 10 bases between. This CDR3 region has 12 residues. Germline V gene lookup returns CDR1 DFQATT and CDR2 SNEGSKA (reference sequence). The CDR3 sequence: CSAPSGPYEQYF. The CDR3 DNA is TGCAGTGCTCCCAGCGGGCCCTACGAGCAGTACTTC.

This clonotype was seen more than once but under ten times. The chain links TRBV4-3 to TRBJ1-2; D is possibly TRBD1 (5 bases). The ends were cut back, 4 bases at V and 2 bases at J, with 14 bases in the middle. The CDR3 contains 15 residues. Germline CDR1 reads LGHNA; CDR2 reads YSLEER. The CDR3 is CASSLGHGANYGYTF. The CDR3 bases are TGCGCCAGCAGCCTCGGACACGGAGCGAACTATGGCTACACCTTC.